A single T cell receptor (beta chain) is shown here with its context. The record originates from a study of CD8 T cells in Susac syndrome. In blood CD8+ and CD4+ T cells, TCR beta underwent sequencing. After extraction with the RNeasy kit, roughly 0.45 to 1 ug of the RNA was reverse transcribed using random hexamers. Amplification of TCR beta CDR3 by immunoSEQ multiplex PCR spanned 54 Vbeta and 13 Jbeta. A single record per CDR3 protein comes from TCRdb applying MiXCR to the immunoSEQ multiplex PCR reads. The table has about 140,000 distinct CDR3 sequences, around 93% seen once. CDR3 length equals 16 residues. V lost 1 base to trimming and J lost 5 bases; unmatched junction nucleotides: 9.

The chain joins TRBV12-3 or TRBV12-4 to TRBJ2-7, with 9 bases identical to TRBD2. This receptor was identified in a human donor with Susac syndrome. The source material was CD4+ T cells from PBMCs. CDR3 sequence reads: CASSLEWLAGSHEQYF. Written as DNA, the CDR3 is TGTGCCAGCAGTTTAGAATGGCTAGCGGGATCCCACGAGCAGTACTTC.